This section outlines one TCR beta chain sequence together with its context. The sample belongs to a study of blood T cells in healthy people across ages. The use of a sample-barcoded 5' primer and a J-beta primer mix characterized a second PCR of 7 to 11 cycles. In TCRdb, the 5' RACE reads were re-called with MiXCR into one record per CDR3 protein. The profile shows about a million distinct CDR3 sequences, roughly 47% of them singletons. The V gene lost 1 base and the J gene lost 10 bases, with 23 bases spanning the gap. Germline CDR1 reads SEHNR; CDR2 reads FQNEAQ (reference sequence). This CDR3 has 16 residues.

The source material was blood. The J gene is TRBJ2-7, the V gene TRBV7-9, with TRBD1 as a possible D gene (6 bases). The clonotype was recovered from a woman aged 55-70 years in good health. Written as DNA, the CDR3 is TGTGCCAGCAGCTTAGGGGTGAAGGGGGACCAAGAGGCCCAGTACTTC. Amino acid sequence: CASSLGVKGDQEAQYF.